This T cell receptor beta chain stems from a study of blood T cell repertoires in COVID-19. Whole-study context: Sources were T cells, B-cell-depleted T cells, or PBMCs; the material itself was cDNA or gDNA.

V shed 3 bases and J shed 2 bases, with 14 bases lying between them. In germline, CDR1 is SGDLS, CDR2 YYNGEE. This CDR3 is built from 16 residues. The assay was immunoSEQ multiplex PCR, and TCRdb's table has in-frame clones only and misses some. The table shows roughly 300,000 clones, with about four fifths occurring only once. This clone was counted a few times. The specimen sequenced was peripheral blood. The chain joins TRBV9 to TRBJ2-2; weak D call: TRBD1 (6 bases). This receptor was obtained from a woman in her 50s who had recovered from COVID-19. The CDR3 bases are TGTGCCAGCAGCGGCAGGGGCCAATATAACACCGGGGAGCTGTTTTTT. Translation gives CASSGRGQYNTGELFF.